The clone carrying this T cell receptor (beta chain) has a handful of counts. The target antigen is unknown. V was clipped by 5 bases and J by 2 bases, with 15 bases between them. CDR3 length: 15 residues. Germline values: CDR1 MNHEY, CDR2 SMNVEV (reference sequence). The source of the sample is a study of blood T cells in healthy people across ages. Findings of the study overall: Possibly, changes in expanded clonotypes were confounded because donor CMV status was unknown. TCR beta diversity per million T cells fell roughly linearly with age. Naive T cell percentage showed a strong correlation with TCR beta diversity.

For the second PCR, which ran for about 7 to 11 cycles, a sample-barcoded 5' primer and a J-beta primer mix were used. The template-switch adaptor was a 5' adaptor with 12 random nucleotides. It tagged each cDNA molecule. TCRdb independently ran MiXCR on the 5' RACE reads; one entry per CDR3 protein. The sample holds roughly 800,000 distinct CDR3 sequences, 58% seen once. Material for sequencing was blood. The TCR was taken from a man aged 25 to 45 in good health. The chain has TRBV27 and TRBJ2-5, with D possibly TRBD1 on 6 matching bases. CDR3 in amino acids: CASSPNRVLQETQYF. The DNA for the CDR3 is TGTGCCAGCAGTCCTAACAGGGTCCTGCAAGAGACCCAGTACTTC.